The source of this T cell receptor (beta chain) is a study of PD-L1 blockade in urothelial cancer. Time point noted: pretreatment peripheral blood. TCRdb's copy holds only in-frame clones and misses some; the assay was immunoSEQ multiplex PCR. The sample consists of roughly 51,000 clones, 79% of them appearing once. The sequencing here drew on PBMCs, taken around atezolizumab (anti-PD-L1) treatment. The receptor was isolated from a man aged 70-80 years with urothelial cancer.

CDR3 sequence: CASSYSSASGMGTQYF. The CDR3 bases are TGTGCCAGCAGTTACTCGTCGGCTAGCGGGATGGGGACCCAGTACTTC. The chain carries TRBV6-5 and TRBJ2-5; 9 bases are a match to TRBD2. Looked up from germline, CDR1 is MNHEY and CDR2 is SVGAGI. The CDR3 length is 16 residues. The V segment lost 0 bases and the J segment 7 bases; nucleotides outside the gene matches: 9.